This T cell receptor (beta chain) was sequenced for a study of glioma-infiltrating T cells. Study-wide results and caveats: Gliomas, especially low-grade, showed above-expected tissue-blood divergence; non-neoplastic patients showed below. CDR3 overlap between tissue and blood was very small.

This clonotype was picked up many times. Its cognate antigen is unknown. Germline V gene data show CDR1 as SEHNR and CDR2 as FQNEAQ (reference sequence). This CDR3 is built from 18 residues. Trimming stripped 1 base from V and 0 bases from J, with 16 bases between. Amplification of TCR alpha and beta CDR3 regions from RNA used iRepertoire nested multiplex PCR. Tissue mRNA or PBMC total RNA, roughly 100-400 ng, went into one-step reverse transcription and amplification. TCRdb processed the multiplex PCR reads anew with MiXCR; each CDR3 protein has one entry. The sample includes roughly 120,000 distinct CDR3 sequences, around 23% of them seen just once.

The receptor was derived from a human donor with low-grade glioma or glioblastoma, undergoing nonglioma brain surgery, or in good health (not recorded which). The sample consisted of glioma tissue, nonneoplastic brain tissue, or PBMCs (not recorded which). The chain links TRBV7-9 to TRBJ2-4; D not certain. CDR3 DNA: TGTGCCAGCAGCTTAGAAGCCTCAACATCACTAGCCAAAAACATTCAGTACTTC. Amino acid sequence: CASSLEASTSLAKNIQYF.